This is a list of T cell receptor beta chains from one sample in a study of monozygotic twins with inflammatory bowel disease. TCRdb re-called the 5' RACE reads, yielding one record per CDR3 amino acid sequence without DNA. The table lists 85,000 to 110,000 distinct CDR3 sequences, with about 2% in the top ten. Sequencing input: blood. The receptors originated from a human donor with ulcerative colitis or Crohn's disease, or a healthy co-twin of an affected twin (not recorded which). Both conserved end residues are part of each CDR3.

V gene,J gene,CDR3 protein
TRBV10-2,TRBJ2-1,CASTRTSGSPNSLINEQFF
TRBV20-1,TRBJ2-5,CSASRDRGQETQYF
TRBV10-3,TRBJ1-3,CAISRVPNGNTIYF
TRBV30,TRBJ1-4,CAWSENQMNEKLFF
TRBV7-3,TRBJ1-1,CASSSPPGRNTEAFF
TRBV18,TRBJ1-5,CASSNPDRANQPQHF
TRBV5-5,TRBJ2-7,CASSPLAGLIYEQYF
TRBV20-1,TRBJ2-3,CSATRISGMVNTQYF
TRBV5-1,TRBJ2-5,CASSVLQGAQETQYF
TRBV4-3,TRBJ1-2,CASSQVPGPGGYTF
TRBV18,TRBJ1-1,CASSPTAWGWSEAFF
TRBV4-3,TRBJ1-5,CASSQGVSNQPQHF
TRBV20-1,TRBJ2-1,CSSYGDRGNEQFF
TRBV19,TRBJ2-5,CASSSVDGLLRGTQYF
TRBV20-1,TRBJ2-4,CSGVVSGGDIQYF
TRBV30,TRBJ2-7,CAWAEEGRYEQYF
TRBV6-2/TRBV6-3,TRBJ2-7,CASSYPYEQYF
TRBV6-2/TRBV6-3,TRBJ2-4,CASRISQGGKNIQYF
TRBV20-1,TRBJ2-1,CSARDTPGTRILYEQFF
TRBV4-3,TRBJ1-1,CASSQDSGTGRSFF
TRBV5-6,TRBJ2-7,CASSLGERDYEQYF
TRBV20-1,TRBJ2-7,CSALRTVSYEQYF
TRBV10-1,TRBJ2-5,CASSGTGSSGTQYF
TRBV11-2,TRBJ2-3,CASSLFAAENTDTQYF
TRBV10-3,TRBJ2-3,CAISEEKGRDTQYF
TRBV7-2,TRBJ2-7,CASSPDRNHYEQYF
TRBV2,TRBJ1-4,CASSEAQQGNEKLFF
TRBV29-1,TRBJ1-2,CSVDGQDYGYTF
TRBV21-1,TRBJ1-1,CASSRSQTNTEAFF
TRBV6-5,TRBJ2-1,CASSYSRAPTTNEQFF
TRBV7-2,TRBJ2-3,CASSLDFRTDTQYF
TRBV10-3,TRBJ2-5,CAISEGQGAETQYF
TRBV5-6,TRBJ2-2,CASSWPGRTENTGELFF
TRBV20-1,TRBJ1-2,CSARGGTGVGGYTF
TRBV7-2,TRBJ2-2,CASSFPETNTGELFF
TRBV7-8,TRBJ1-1,CASSQDTVRAFF